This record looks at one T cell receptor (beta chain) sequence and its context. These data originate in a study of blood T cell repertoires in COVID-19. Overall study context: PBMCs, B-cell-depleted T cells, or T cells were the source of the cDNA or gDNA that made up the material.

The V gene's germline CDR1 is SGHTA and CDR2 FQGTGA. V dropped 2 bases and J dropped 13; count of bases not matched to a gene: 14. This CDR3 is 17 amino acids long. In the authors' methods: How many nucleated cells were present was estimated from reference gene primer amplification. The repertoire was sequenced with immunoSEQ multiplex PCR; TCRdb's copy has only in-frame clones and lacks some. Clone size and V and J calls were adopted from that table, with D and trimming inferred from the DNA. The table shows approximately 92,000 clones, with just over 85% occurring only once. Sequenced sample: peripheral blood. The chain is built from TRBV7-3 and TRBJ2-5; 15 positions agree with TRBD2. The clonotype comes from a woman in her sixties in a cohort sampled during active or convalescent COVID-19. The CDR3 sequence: CASSLGAPGLAGGEVYF. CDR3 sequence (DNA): TGTGCCAGCAGCTTAGGTGCCCCGGGACTAGCGGGAGGCGAGGTGTACTTC.